This record covers a single T cell receptor beta chain. The data originate from a study of cytomegalovirus exposure and HLA in healthy donors. The PCR ran on 60 Vbeta and 13 Jbeta primers. Method: immunoSEQ multiplex PCR; TCRdb's copy keeps in-frame clones and lacks some. The top ten hold less than 2% of the sample, which has some 140,000 clones, over 80% seen once. This CDR3 comprises 16 residues. The ends lost 3 bases at V and 3 bases at J; junction bases unmatched: 5. Per the germline V gene, CDR1 is LNHNV and CDR2 is YYDKDF (reference sequence). V usage is TRBV15 and J usage is TRBJ1-3; 10 bases agree with TRBD1. The clonotype comes from a man aged 35 to 55 in good health and CMV-seronegative. What was sequenced was PBMCs. CDR3 bases: TGTGCCACCAGCAGGGGGGACAGGGGCGATGGAAACACCATATATTTT. This codes for CATSRGDRGDGNTIYF.